These 32 T cell receptor beta chains were sequenced from one sample in a study of OX40 agonist ivuxolimab in advanced cancers. Measured with immunoSEQ multiplex PCR; TCRdb has only the in-frame clones, and not every one. The sample yields 45,000 to 65,000 clones, about 81% seen once. The specimen was CD4+ or CD8+ T cells sorted from blood, collected in a trial of the OX40 agonist ivuxolimab. These receptors all come from an adult with an advanced solid tumor such as melanoma, head and neck, liver or kidney cancer.

This sequence joins TRBV11-2 and TRBJ1-2, with 7 bases aligning to TRBD1. The CDR3 consists of 13 residues. V shed 3 bases and J 7 bases; nucleotides not matched to a gene: 5. CDR1 and CDR2 from the germline V gene are SGHAT and FQNNGV. The chain's CDR3 is CASSFDRAGGYTF. CDR3 nucleotide sequence: TGTGCCAGCAGCTTTGACAGGGCGGGTGGCTACACCTTC.

V is TRBV4-2 and J is TRBJ2-2; a possible D gene is TRBD1 (6 bases). This CDR3 comprises 17 residues. The germline V gene has CDR1 LGHNA and CDR2 YNFKEQ. With 5 bases removed from V and 1 base from J, the gap between germline ends came to 17 bases. CDR3 DNA: TGTGCCAGCAGCTTGGTTCAGGGGACCCTGAACACCGGGGAGCTGTTTTTT. Translation gives CASSLVQGTLNTGELFF.

The chain couples TRBV29-1 to TRBJ2-7; the match to TRBD1 covers 8 bases. V was pared by 6 bases and J by 0 bases, with 7 bases of the junction left unmatched. This CDR3 has 14 residues. The germline V gene has CDR1 SQVTM and CDR2 ANQGSEA. DNA for the CDR3: TGCAGCGTCGCCTGGACAGGGAGCTCCTACGAGCAGTACTTC. Translation gives CSVAWTGSSYEQYF.

V gene TRBV4-2 combines with J gene TRBJ1-6; D is possibly TRBD1 (5 bases). V was shortened by 5 bases and J by 13 bases, with 18 bases between the two germline ends. Germline V gives CDR1 LGHNA, CDR2 YNFKEQ. The CDR3 consists of 14 residues. The CDR3 here is CASSLVGTPIPLHF. The CDR3 DNA follows: TGTGCCAGCAGCTTGGTGGGGACCCCAATTCCCCTCCACTTT.

The chain employs TRBV7-6 and TRBJ2-1, with D unresolved. Germline V gene sequence: CDR1 SGHVS, CDR2 FNYEAQ. The CDR3 is 16 residues long. Trimming removed 1 base at V and 1 base at J, with 11 bases between. CDR3 DNA sequence: TGTGCCAGCAGCTTAGGGCAGGTCAAGTCCTACAATGAGCAGTTCTTC. Its translation: CASSLGQVKSYNEQFF.

This chain joins TRBV11-2 and TRBJ1-6; D is undetermined. Germline-derived CDR1 and CDR2 are SGHAT and FQNNGV. Trimming removed 5 bases from V and 6 bases from J, with 11 bases in between. This CDR3 contains 14 residues. The CDR3 loop is CASSPWQSNSPLHF. In nucleotides, the CDR3 is TGTGCCAGCAGCCCCTGGCAGAGTAATTCACCCCTCCACTTT. The entire variable domain, with the rest obtained from reference TRBV11-2 and TRBJ1-6, is as follows: EAGVAQSPRYKIIEKRQSVAFWCNPISGHATLYWYQQILGQGPKLLIQFQNNGVVDDSQLPKDRFSAERLKGVDSTLKIQPAKLEDSAVYLCASSPWQSNSPLHFGNGTRLTVT.

The chain uses TRBV19 and TRBJ1-4, with 8 bases identical to TRBD1. The CDR3 consists of 16 residues. Germline V lookup: CDR1 LNHDA, CDR2 SQIVND (reference sequence). V lost 3 bases, J lost 10 bases, and 13 bases stayed unmatched. The CDR3 sequence is CASSITLGQAGGKLFF. CDR3 in DNA: TGTGCCAGTAGTATCACCCTGGGACAGGCCGGGGGAAAACTGTTTTTT.

This clone was counted a single time. The V call is TRBV9, the J call TRBJ2-3, with a weak D call TRBD1 (5 bases). Looked up from germline, CDR1 is SGDLS and CDR2 is YYNGEE. The CDR3 totals 16 residues. The V and J ends lost 0 bases and 0 bases respectively, with 11 bases between them. The CDR3 loop is CASSVGPGPSTDTQYF. Here the CDR3 DNA reads TGTGCCAGCAGCGTAGGTCCAGGGCCGAGCACAGATACGCAGTATTTT.

The chain recombines TRBV2 with TRBJ2-7; a possible D gene is TRBD2 (6 bases). The germline gives CDR1 SNHLY, CDR2 FYNNEI. The CDR3 has 13 amino acids. V shed 6 bases and J shed 6 bases, with 15 bases lying between them. The CDR3 nucleotides are TGTGCCAGCAGCCGGGGGTTGTCGGGCGAGCAGTACTTC. It yields the protein CASSRGLSGEQYF.

This sequence joins TRBV28 and TRBJ1-5; D unresolved. The CDR3 runs to 13 residues. Germline CDR1 MDHEN, CDR2 SYDVKM. V was pared by 7 bases and J by 6 bases, with 13 bases between. CDR3 sequence reads: CASTIRGGQPQHF. CDR3 nucleotide sequence: TGTGCCAGCACAATCCGGGGTGGTCAGCCCCAGCATTTT.

The chain joins TRBV6-6 to TRBJ2-2; D ambiguous. The CDR3 covers 11 residues. Trimming took 5 bases from V and 2 from J, leaving 0 bases between them. Germline V lookup: CDR1 MNHNY, CDR2 SVGAGI (reference sequence). CDR3 in amino acids: CASSNTGELFF. The CDR3 region has the DNA TGTGCCAGCAGTAACACCGGGGAGCTGTTTTTT.

This sequence joins TRBV11-2 and TRBJ1-1, with D perhaps TRBD1 (5 bases). The CDR3 is 15 amino acids. The V gene's germline CDR1 is SGHAT and CDR2 FQNNGV. Trimming removed 5 bases from V and 2 bases from J, with 15 bases in between. The CDR3 reads CASSGARVQNTEAFF. Here the CDR3 DNA reads TGTGCCAGCAGCGGGGCGCGGGTCCAAAACACTGAAGCTTTCTTT.

This clone has a single count. Written as DNA, the CDR3 is TGTGCCAGCAGCCCGACGACCCCCGGAAGGGCAACTAATGAAAAACTGTTTTTT. Translated, it gives CASSPTTPGRATNEKLFF. This sequence joins TRBV9 and TRBJ1-4; D remains ambiguous. CDR1 and CDR2 (germline): SGDLS, YYNGEE. This CDR3 has 18 residues. Trimming left V 4 bases short and J 0 bases short, with 19 bases between.

A few counts support this clone. This sample includes further DNA sequences coding for the same CDR3. The chain combines TRBV6-1 with TRBJ1-1; D unresolved. Germline loops: CDR1 MNHNS, CDR2 SASEGT. V shed 3 bases and J shed 1 base, with 12 bases lying between them. The CDR3 loop spans 15 amino acids. CDR3 DNA: TGTGCCAGCAGTGACCTAGGGCGGAGGAACACTGAAGCTTTCTTT. It yields the protein CASSDLGRRNTEAFF.

The J gene is TRBJ1-3, the V gene TRBV15, with D perhaps matching TRBD1 (6 bases). V was cut by 4 bases and J by 0 bases, with 13 bases left in between. This CDR3 is 16 amino acids long. Germline CDR1 reads LNHNV; CDR2 reads YYDKDF (reference sequence). In DNA form, the CDR3 reads TGTGCCACCAGCACACGACAGGTCGCCTCTGGAAACACCATATATTTT. This encodes CATSTRQVASGNTIYF.

V and J are TRBV4-2 and TRBJ1-1; no firm D call. CDR3 size: 14 residues. CDR1 is LGHNA and CDR2 is YNFKEQ in the germline V gene. Trimming pared 0 bases from V and 4 bases from J, leaving 9 bases between. The chain's CDR3 is CASSQEGRLTEAFF. The CDR3 nucleotides read TGTGCCAGCAGCCAAGAGGGCAGACTCACTGAAGCTTTCTTT.

The rearrangement links TRBV5-6 to TRBJ1-1; D perhaps matches TRBD1 (5 bases). Germline CDR1 and CDR2: SGHDT and YYEEEE. The CDR3 runs 14 residues. V was pared by 0 bases and J by 5 bases, with 11 bases between. The CDR3 loop is CASSLAVGGTEAFF. DNA of the CDR3: TGTGCCAGCAGCTTGGCCGTCGGGGGGACTGAAGCTTTCTTT.

V and J are TRBV5-1 and TRBJ1-4; D is ambiguous. Germline V gives CDR1 SGHRS, CDR2 YFSETQ. Trimming removed 0 bases from V and 4 bases from J, with 4 bases in between. The CDR3 covers 13 residues. The CDR3 DNA is TGCGCCAGCAGCTTGGGGGGTAATGAAAAACTGTTTTTT. Its protein is CASSLGGNEKLFF.

The V gene is TRBV29-1, the J gene TRBJ2-1, with TRBD1 matching 7 bases. CDR1 is SQVTM and CDR2 is ANQGSEA in the germline V gene. The J segment lost 5 bases and the V segment lost 2 bases, leaving 3 bases of the junction unmatched. This CDR3 spans 13 amino acids. In DNA, the CDR3 is TGCAGCGTTGAACGGGACAGCGACAATGAGCAGTTCTTC. It translates to CSVERDSDNEQFF.

V and J are TRBV5-1 and TRBJ2-3; 11 nucleotides match TRBD2. Germline V gene sequence: CDR1 SGHRS, CDR2 YFSETQ. CDR3 size: 18 residues. V dropped 0 bases and J dropped 0; count of bases not matched to a gene: 6. CDR3 sequence: CASSLVLAGGSSTDTQYF. CDR3 nucleotides: TGCGCCAGCAGCTTGGTTCTAGCGGGGGGTTCTAGCACAGATACGCAGTATTTT. The variable domain in full, with the rest retrieved from reference TRBV5-1 and TRBJ2-3, is KAGVTQTPRYLIKTRGQQVTLSCSPISGHRSVSWYQQTPGQGLQFLFEYFSETQRNKGNFPGRFSGRQFSNSRSEMNVSTLELGDSALYLCASSLVLAGGSSTDTQYFGPGTRLTVL.

The chain has TRBV5-4 and TRBJ1-5; tentatively, D is TRBD1 (6 bases). Germline V gene sequence: CDR1 SGHNT, CDR2 YYREEE (reference sequence). V dropped 4 bases and J dropped 9 bases, with 20 bases sitting between them. The CDR3 covers 15 residues. Here the CDR3 reads CASSPRTALDGPQHF. The CDR3 DNA sequence: TGTGCCAGCAGCCCGCGGACAGCCCTGGATGGGCCCCAGCATTTT. Based on the CDR3 plus reference TRBV5-4 and TRBJ1-5, the full variable domain is ETGVTQSPTHLIKTRGQQVTLRCSSQSGHNTVSWYQQALGQGPQFIFQYYREEENGRGNFPPRFSGLQFPNYSSELNVNALELDDSALYLCASSPRTALDGPQHFGDGTRLSIL.

V is TRBV29-1 and J is TRBJ2-5; the D gene is possibly TRBD1 (6 bases). The J call may be in error: the DNA end matches TRBJ2-7 better. From germline, CDR1 is SQVTM and CDR2 ANQGSEA. This CDR3 is 19 amino acids long. CDR3 residues: CSVGPDSKTVGGVGYEQYF. In DNA form, the CDR3 reads TGCAGCGTTGGACCGGACAGTAAGACAGTAGGGGGAGTAGGGTACGAGCAGTACTTC.

V and J are TRBV6-6 and TRBJ1-1, with D unresolved. Trimming stripped 5 bases from V and 1 base from J, with 8 bases between. This CDR3 is built from 13 residues. Per germline, CDR1 MNHNY and CDR2 SVGAGI (reference sequence). The CDR3 DNA reads TGTGCCAGCAGTCCTCAGAGGAACACTGAAGCTTTCTTT. The encoded protein is CASSPQRNTEAFF.

The chain uses TRBV6-1 and TRBJ2-5; D is perhaps TRBD1 (5 bases). The CDR3 has 13 residues. The V end lost 6 bases, the J end lost 2 bases, and 10 bases lay between the germline ends. Germline V gene lookup returns CDR1 MNHNS and CDR2 SASEGT. Here the CDR3 DNA reads TGTGCCAGCAGCATTCAGGGACAAGAGACCCAGTACTTC. Translated: CASSIQGQETQYF.

This clone showed up just once. Here the CDR3 reads CASSAQPTGNNEQFF. CDR3 sequence (DNA): TGTGCCAGCAGCGCCCAACCGACAGGAAACAATGAGCAGTTCTTC. The J gene is TRBJ2-1, the V gene TRBV7-6; D might be TRBD1 (6 bases). Germline V gene lookup returns CDR1 SGHVS and CDR2 FNYEAQ. The germline V and J ends were trimmed by 5 bases and 5 bases, with 16 bases remaining between them. There are 15 residues in the CDR3. Complete variable domain (other parts from reference TRBV7-6 and TRBJ2-1): GAGVSQSPRYKVTKRGQDVALRCDPISGHVSLYWYRQALGQGPEFLTYFNYEAQQDKSGLPNDRFSAERPEGSISTLTIQRTEQRDSAMYRCASSAQPTGNNEQFFGPGTRLTVL.

The chain recombines TRBV2 with TRBJ2-1; D not resolved. This CDR3 has 15 residues. V was clipped by 3 bases and J by 5 bases, with 14 bases between them. CDR1 is SNHLY and CDR2 is FYNNEI in the germline V gene. In DNA, the CDR3 is TGTGCCAGCAGTGAGGAAAGGTCACCTAACAATGAGCAGTTCTTC. Residues: CASSEERSPNNEQFF.

The CDR3 DNA is TGTGCCAGCAGCATGTACACTAGCGGGGAAGGGAATGAGCAGTTCTTC. Encoded protein: CASSMYTSGEGNEQFF. The rearrangement links TRBV11-3 to TRBJ2-1; 10 positions match TRBD2. V was pared by 5 bases and J by 7 bases, with 11 bases of the junction left unmatched. In germline, CDR1 is SGHNT, CDR2 YENEEA. This CDR3 contains 16 residues.

This chain connects TRBV28 to TRBJ1-5; TRBD1 matches at 7 bases. CDR1 MDHEN and CDR2 SYDVKM come from the germline V gene. Trimming cost V 4 bases and J 0 bases; bases outside gene matches: 3. This CDR3 spans 15 amino acids. CDR3 nucleotide sequence: TGTGCCAGCAGTTCAGGGGGAGATAGCAATCAGCCCCAGCATTTT. This codes for CASSSGGDSNQPQHF.

The DNA for the CDR3 is TGTGCCAGTAGCCCAGGGGGCCACCGCTCTGGGGCCAACGTCCTGACTTTC. Protein: CASSPGGHRSGANVLTF. V usage is TRBV19 and J usage is TRBJ2-6; TRBD1 matches at 8 bases. V was pared by 6 bases and J by 0 bases, with 7 bases of the junction left unmatched. Germline CDR1 is LNHDA and CDR2 is SQIVND (reference sequence). The CDR3 runs to 17 residues.

The chain links TRBV5-8 to TRBJ1-2; D is possibly TRBD1 (6 bases). The length of the CDR3 is 15 residues. CDR1 and CDR2 from the germline V gene are SGHTS and YDEGEE. Trimming took off 5 bases at V and 2 bases at J, with 16 bases between the two ends. The CDR3 protein is CASRRKGGLNYGYTF. The DNA for the CDR3 is TGTGCCAGCAGGAGGAAAGGGGGTCTGAACTATGGCTACACCTTC.

The chain is built from TRBV6-5 and TRBJ1-2, with D unresolved. This CDR3 spans 12 amino acids. The germline V gene encodes CDR1 MNHEY and CDR2 SVGAGI. Trimming stripped 10 bases from V and 4 bases from J, with 13 bases between. As DNA, the CDR3 is TGTGCCACCCGCGGGATGGCCTATGGCTACACCTTC. The encoded protein is CATRGMAYGYTF.

A note on this clone: Mismatch with germline at one junction end may stem from a read error. The chain uses TRBV15 and TRBJ2-7; D may be TRBD2 (6 bases). The CDR3 consists of 15 residues. Germline CDR1 reads LNHNV; CDR2 reads YYDKDF (reference sequence). CDR3 loop: CATSREGGGGYEQCF. The DNA for the CDR3 is TGTGCCACCAGCAGAGAGGGGGGAGGCGGGTACGAGCAGTGCTTC.